This T cell receptor (beta chain) was recorded in a study of cytomegalovirus exposure and HLA in healthy donors. Broader study findings: An Asian-associated ancestry cluster reportedly showed fewer N-insertions than the roughly 670-donor mean in a later analysis. Previous analysis showed most TCR beta V segments were productive about 90% or about 30% of the time.

The PCR ran on 60 Vbeta and 13 Jbeta primers. In the study's own analysis: Roughly 80 million unique TCR beta chains, 8.5 million to 14 million shared, were counted in a later analysis. Sequenced by immunoSEQ multiplex PCR; TCRdb stores in-frame clones only, minus some. V and J calls and clone size are as listed in that table; D and trimming were resolved from the DNA. In all, the sample yields 55,000 to 85,000 clones. Worth noting for this clone: The antigen is unknown.

The germline CDR1 and CDR2 sequences are ENHRY and SYGVKD. The CDR3 totals 20 residues. V gave up 6 bases and J gave up 0 bases; unmatched junction bases: 18. The chain couples TRBV10-3 to TRBJ2-7; TRBD1 aligns across 12 bases. Sequenced material: PBMCs. This TCR was sampled from a female donor in good health and CMV-seropositive. The CDR3 nucleotides read TGTGCCATCAGACCGGGACAGGGGGCCCAAGCGGATGTCCGCTCCTACGAGCAGTACTTC. Its protein product is CAIRPGQGAQADVRSYEQYF.